This T cell receptor (beta chain) was captured in a study of T cells in Graves' hyperthyroidism and ophthalmopathy. Broader study findings: Peripheral blood also featured most of the thyroid clonotypes expanded above 0.001. Ophthalmopathy and stable hyperthyroidism were told apart by a 13 V-J model.

RNA transcripts served as the template for amplifying TCR beta CDR3 regions. The study used the HTBI primer set for a first-round RT-PCR of the TCR CDR3. TCRdb reprocessed the multiplex PCR reads with MiXCR, giving one entry per CDR3 protein. The sample lists more than 250,000 distinct CDR3 sequences; roughly 15% were seen once. Any symptoms of ophthalmopathy came after the first hyperthyroidism diagnosis, from which the blood sample dates. 9 to 10 ml fresh peripheral blood yielded the PBMCs. This clonotype was recorded many times. Its antigen is still unknown. One end of the junction does not line up with germline, which may come from a read error. The TCR sequence derives from a woman in her 50s with Graves' hyperthyroidism that later progressed to Graves' ophthalmopathy. The sample was blood.

The CDR3 sequence is CASSLVYNEQFF. The DNA of the CDR3 is TGTGCCAGCAGCTTAGTGTACAATGAGCAGTTCTTC. The chain employs TRBV5-1 and TRBJ2-1, with D uncertain. The CDR3 runs to 12 residues. Per the germline V gene, CDR1 is SGHRS and CDR2 is YFSETQ.